Listed below are T cell receptor beta chains from one sample, sequenced in a study of response to subunit inactivated influenza vaccine. Via MiXCR, TCRdb re-called the RT-PCR reads, giving one row per CDR3 protein. The repertoire includes 500,000 to 550,000 distinct CDR3 sequences, approximately 7.7% of them detected once, and about 12% sits in the top ten. The sample in question was PBMCs from blood, obtained roughly 24 months after vaccination. The receptors were sampled from a man aged 50-75 years who received an inactivated influenza vaccine. CDR3s include the opening cysteine and the closing phenylalanine or tryptophan. D genes are given only for firm matches. The size of a clone is reported for some rows only, either as once, few or many, or as a class for expanded clones.

v_call: TRBV2
cdr3_length: 11
j_call: TRBJ1-2
clone_size: few
d_call: TRBD1
cdr3_nt: TGTGCCGGCTACAGGGGAGATGGCTACACCTTC
cdr3_aa: CAGYRGDGYTF

v_call: TRBV20-1
cdr3_length: 16
j_call: TRBJ2-1
clone_size: .
d_call: .
cdr3_nt: TGCAGTGCTAGAGATCCTCGAGGGGCCTCCTACAATGAGCAGTTCTTC
cdr3_aa: CSARDPRGASYNEQFF

v_call: TRBV28
cdr3_length: 15
j_call: TRBJ1-5
clone_size: few
d_call: .
cdr3_nt: TGTGCCAGCAGTTTATCCCCGAGGGTGAATCAGCCCCAGCATTTT
cdr3_aa: CASSLSPRVNQPQHF

v_call: TRBV10-2
cdr3_length: 15
j_call: TRBJ2-7
clone_size: many
d_call: .
cdr3_nt: TGCGCCAGCAGTGAGTCGCCCTTGGGGGCCTACGAGCAGTACTTC
cdr3_aa: CASSESPLGAYEQYF

v_call: TRBV29-1
cdr3_length: 14
j_call: TRBJ2-3
clone_size: many
d_call: .
cdr3_nt: TGCAGCGTTGTATTTGGGTCAATGTCGGATACGCAGTATTTT
cdr3_aa: CSVVFGSMSDTQYF

v_call: TRBV20-1
cdr3_length: 15
j_call: TRBJ2-1
clone_size: many
d_call: TRBD1
cdr3_nt: TGCAGTGCTAGATCCCCGCGACAGGGGAGCAATGAGCAGTTCTTC
cdr3_aa: CSARSPRQGSNEQFF

v_call: TRBV5-1
cdr3_length: 14
j_call: TRBJ2-1
clone_size: few
d_call: TRBD2
cdr3_nt: TGCGCCAGCAGCATAGCGGGAGAGTACAATGAGCAGTTCTTC
cdr3_aa: CASSIAGEYNEQFF

v_call: TRBV12-3/TRBV12-4
cdr3_length: 14
j_call: TRBJ2-3
clone_size: .
d_call: .
cdr3_nt: TGTGCCAGCAGTTTAAGAGGAGGGACAGATACGAAGTATTTT
cdr3_aa: CASSLRGGTDTKYF

v_call: TRBV12-3/TRBV12-4
cdr3_length: 16
j_call: TRBJ1-4
clone_size: .
d_call: .
cdr3_nt: TGTGCCAGCAGTACCTCCGGACCACCAGCCAGGGAAAAACTGTTTTTT
cdr3_aa: CASSTSGPPAREKLFF

v_call: TRBV2
cdr3_length: 13
j_call: TRBJ1-1
clone_size: .
d_call: TRBD1
cdr3_nt: TGTGCCAGCAGCACCCCTGGGACAGCCGAAGCTTTCTTT
cdr3_aa: CASSTPGTAEAFF